This T cell receptor beta chain appears in the sequencing data of a study of T cell repertoires in cytomegalovirus infection. TCRdb re-called the reads with MiXCR, one entry per CDR3 protein. The profile shows about 920,000 distinct CDR3 sequences, approximately 31% of them singletons. This clonotype was found many times. Its antigen is unknown. The specimen was cultured CD8+ T cells from PBMCs, collected from culture after CMV antigen stimulation. The sequence was obtained from a human donor in good health (CMV status not recorded). Some clones in this sample may be carry-over from other donors' samples.

CDR3 sequence (DNA): TGTGCCAGCAGCTTAGATTCTGGGGCAGACCATGAGCAGTTCTTC. This gives the protein CASSLDSGADHEQFF. The V and J genes are TRBV11-3 and TRBJ2-1; possible D gene TRBD1, 5 bases. This CDR3 is built from 15 residues. The germline V gene encodes CDR1 SGHNT and CDR2 YENEEA. Between the trimmed V and J ends, which lost 0 bases and 8 bases, there was a span of 14 bases. Full variable domain (rest looked up from reference TRBV11-3 and TRBJ2-1): EAGVVQSPRYKIIEKKQPVAFWCNPISGHNTLYWYLQNLGQGPELLIRYENEEAVDDSQLPKDRFSAERLKGVDSTLKIQPAELGDSAVYLCASSLDSGADHEQFFGPGTRLTVL.